The rows below give T cell receptor beta chains drawn from one sample of a study of T cell responses to AZD1222 COVID-19 vaccine. Some clones are missing from TCRdb's copy, which holds only in-frame ones; the method was immunoSEQ multiplex PCR. The data contain under 200,000 clones, 80% to 95% of them seen just once; the ten biggest clones take up about 1.6%. The sample was peripheral blood, taken on day 0 of AZD1222 vaccination. The source of these receptors is an adult in good health. Each CDR3 is given with its conserved first and last residue. A D gene is named only where the DNA matches it firmly. Expanded clones get a size class; other rows say once, few or many, or leave the size out.

clone size: .
D gene: TRBD2
J gene: TRBJ2-1
V gene: TRBV2
CDR3 DNA: TGTGCCAGCTTACCCGGGACTAGCGGGAGGGGTGAGCAGTTCTTC
CDR3 protein: CASLPGTSGRGEQFF

clone size: .
D gene: .
J gene: TRBJ2-7
V gene: TRBV10-1
CDR3 DNA: TGCGCCAGCAGTGAGGGGCCTGGAACCTCGAACTTC
CDR3 protein: CASSEGPGTSNF

clone size: .
D gene: TRBD2
J gene: TRBJ2-1
V gene: TRBV4-1
CDR3 DNA: TGCGCCAGCAGCCAACGGGCTAGCGGGAGCAGCTCCTACAATGAGCAGTTCTTC
CDR3 protein: CASSQRASGSSSYNEQFF

clone size: .
D gene: .
J gene: TRBJ2-3
V gene: TRBV6-2/TRBV6-3
CDR3 DNA: TGTGCCAGCAGTTACTCGAGGGCAGATACGCAGTATTTT
CDR3 protein: CASSYSRADTQYF

clone size: .
D gene: TRBD1
J gene: TRBJ2-7
V gene: TRBV10-3
CDR3 DNA: TGTGCCATCAGCGAACTAACTATAGGGACAGGGGTATCCCACGAGCAGTACTTC
CDR3 protein: CAISELTIGTGVSHEQYF

clone size: once
D gene: .
J gene: TRBJ2-6
V gene: TRBV19
CDR3 DNA: TGTGCCAGTAGCCCATCAAGGGGTTCTGGGGCCAACGTCCTGACTTTC
CDR3 protein: CASSPSRGSGANVLTF

clone size: .
D gene: TRBD2
J gene: TRBJ2-1
V gene: TRBV27
CDR3 DNA: TGTGCCAGCAGTTTAGGAGGCGGGAGGGGTGAGCAGTTCTTC
CDR3 protein: CASSLGGGRGEQFF

clone size: .
D gene: TRBD2
J gene: TRBJ2-3
V gene: TRBV4-1
CDR3 DNA: TGCGCCAGCAGCCTCCTAGCGGCCGGAGGCACAGATACGCAGTATTTT
CDR3 protein: CASSLLAAGGTDTQYF

clone size: .
D gene: TRBD1
J gene: TRBJ2-7
V gene: TRBV5-4
CDR3 DNA: TGTGCCAGCACCCCAGGGGGTAGCGCTACCTCCTACGAGCAGTACTTC
CDR3 protein: CASTPGGSATSYEQYF

clone size: once
D gene: .
J gene: TRBJ1-2
V gene: TRBV5-6
CDR3 DNA: TGTGCCAGCAGCTTGGTCACATCTAAACGGGGCTACACCTTC
CDR3 protein: CASSLVTSKRGYTF

clone size: .
D gene: .
J gene: TRBJ2-7
V gene: TRBV3-1/TRBV3-2
CDR3 DNA: TGTGCCAGCAGCCAAGATCGGGCGCCTAACTACGAGCAGTACTTC
CDR3 protein: CASSQDRAPNYEQYF

clone size: .
D gene: .
J gene: TRBJ2-1
V gene: TRBV29-1
CDR3 DNA: TGCAGCGCATTTAAGGACAGAGACCCAGTCGGCTCCTACAATGAGCAGTTCTTC
CDR3 protein: CSAFKDRDPVGSYNEQFF

clone size: once
D gene: .
J gene: TRBJ2-5
V gene: TRBV6-2/TRBV6-3
CDR3 DNA: TGTGCCAGCAGCTATTCGGGTTCACAGGGTCGAGAGACCCAGTACTTC
CDR3 protein: CASSYSGSQGRETQYF

clone size: .
D gene: .
J gene: TRBJ1-6
V gene: TRBV4-1
CDR3 DNA: TGCGCCAGCAGCCAAGGGGATAATTCACCCCTCCACTTT
CDR3 protein: CASSQGDNSPLHF

clone size: .
D gene: .
J gene: TRBJ1-2
V gene: TRBV2
CDR3 DNA: TGTGCCAGCAGTGAAGCCCGGGATTACTATGGCTACACCTTC
CDR3 protein: CASSEARDYYGYTF

clone size: .
D gene: .
J gene: TRBJ2-7
V gene: TRBV6-2/TRBV6-3
CDR3 DNA: TGTGCCAGCAGTTACTTACACGAGCAGTACTTC
CDR3 protein: CASSYLHEQYF

clone size: .
D gene: .
J gene: TRBJ2-1
V gene: TRBV6-5
CDR3 DNA: TGTGCCAGCAGTAGCGGGTATACCTCCTACAATGAGCAGTTCTTC
CDR3 protein: CASSSGYTSYNEQFF

clone size: once
D gene: TRBD1
J gene: TRBJ1-1
V gene: TRBV30
CDR3 DNA: TGTGCCACGGACAGGGGACCCCAAGCTTTCTTT
CDR3 protein: CATDRGPQAFF

clone size: .
D gene: .
J gene: TRBJ1-2
V gene: TRBV3-1/TRBV3-2
CDR3 DNA: TGTGCCAGCAGCCCGACCTGGGCCTCCCCGGCGGGCTACACCTTC
CDR3 protein: CASSPTWASPAGYTF

clone size: .
D gene: TRBD2
J gene: TRBJ2-5
V gene: TRBV10-3
CDR3 DNA: TGTGCCATCAGTGAACTTACTACGACTAGCGGGAGACCGGAGACCCAGTACTTC
CDR3 protein: CAISELTTTSGRPETQYF

clone size: .
D gene: .
J gene: TRBJ1-4
V gene: TRBV5-1
CDR3 DNA: TGCGCCAGCAGCGAGGGAGGGTCAACTAATGAAAAACTGTTTTTT
CDR3 protein: CASSEGGSTNEKLFF

clone size: .
D gene: .
J gene: TRBJ2-7
V gene: TRBV7-8
CDR3 DNA: TGTGCCAGCAGCTTACAGCGGCGAAACTCCTACGAGCAGTACTTC
CDR3 protein: CASSLQRRNSYEQYF

clone size: .
D gene: TRBD2
J gene: TRBJ2-2
V gene: TRBV19
CDR3 DNA: TGTGCCAGTAGTATCACGGGAGGGTGGACCGGGGAGCTGTTTTTT
CDR3 protein: CASSITGGWTGELFF

clone size: .
D gene: TRBD1
J gene: TRBJ1-5
V gene: TRBV19
CDR3 DNA: TGTGCCAGTAGTATTGCCACCATGGGGCTCACAGGGGTGAGCAATCAGCCCCAGCATTTT
CDR3 protein: CASSIATMGLTGVSNQPQHF

clone size: .
D gene: .
J gene: TRBJ1-1
V gene: TRBV19
CDR3 DNA: TGTGCCAGTAGTTATTCCGACGGAACTGAAGCTTTCTTT
CDR3 protein: CASSYSDGTEAFF

clone size: .
D gene: TRBD1
J gene: TRBJ2-3
V gene: TRBV7-3
CDR3 DNA: TGTGCCAGCAGCCCGGACAGGGATGGGGACACAGATACGCAGTATTTT
CDR3 protein: CASSPDRDGDTDTQYF

clone size: .
D gene: .
J gene: TRBJ2-7
V gene: TRBV5-1
CDR3 DNA: TGCGCCAGCAGCCCCGGGGCGGTGCGCTCCTACGAGCAGTACTTC
CDR3 protein: CASSPGAVRSYEQYF

clone size: .
D gene: TRBD1
J gene: TRBJ1-6
V gene: TRBV27
CDR3 DNA: TGTGCCAGCAGTTACACGGGACAGGTGAATTCACCCCTCCACTTT
CDR3 protein: CASSYTGQVNSPLHF

clone size: .
D gene: TRBD2
J gene: TRBJ2-5
V gene: TRBV18
CDR3 DNA: TGTGCCAGCTCACCACAGACTAGCGGAGAGACCCAGTACTTC
CDR3 protein: CASSPQTSGETQYF

clone size: .
D gene: .
J gene: TRBJ1-2
V gene: TRBV9
CDR3 DNA: TGTGCCAGCAGCGTAGTGACAGTCCCAATCAATAACTATGGCTACACCTTC
CDR3 protein: CASSVVTVPINNYGYTF

clone size: .
D gene: TRBD1
J gene: TRBJ1-6
V gene: TRBV6-2/TRBV6-3
CDR3 DNA: TGTGCCAGCAGTTACCCCACCCCGGGACAGACTTTCTATAATTCACCCCTCCACTTT
CDR3 protein: CASSYPTPGQTFYNSPLHF

clone size: once
D gene: .
J gene: TRBJ2-2
V gene: TRBV29-1
CDR3 DNA: TGCAGCGTTGAAGTAGCCGGGGAGCTGTTTTTT
CDR3 protein: CSVEVAGELFF

clone size: .
D gene: .
J gene: TRBJ2-1
V gene: TRBV21-1
CDR3 DNA: TGTGCCCTCAGGAGGCATTACAATGAGCAGTTCTTC
CDR3 protein: CALRRHYNEQFF

clone size: .
D gene: .
J gene: TRBJ2-1
V gene: TRBV9
CDR3 DNA: TGTGCCAGCAGCCCCCTGGCACACAATGAGCAGTTCTTC
CDR3 protein: CASSPLAHNEQFF

clone size: .
D gene: TRBD1
J gene: TRBJ1-2
V gene: TRBV18
CDR3 DNA: TGTGCCAGCTCACCCACGCGCCTGAGACAGGGGGCGTCAGCTAACTATGGCTACACCTTC
CDR3 protein: CASSPTRLRQGASANYGYTF

clone size: .
D gene: .
J gene: TRBJ2-7
V gene: TRBV5-1
CDR3 DNA: TGCGCCAGCAGCTTGAGGGCCGGGACAAGTAGGTCACCCTCCTACGAGCAGTACTTC
CDR3 protein: CASSLRAGTSRSPSYEQYF

clone size: .
D gene: .
J gene: TRBJ1-2
V gene: TRBV19
CDR3 DNA: TGTGCCAGTAGTATGAGACAGAACTATGGCTACACCTTC
CDR3 protein: CASSMRQNYGYTF

clone size: .
D gene: .
J gene: TRBJ1-4
V gene: TRBV12-5
CDR3 DNA: TGTGCTAGTGGTTTGTTTCGCCCCTCGGGTAATGAAAAACTGTTTTTT
CDR3 protein: CASGLFRPSGNEKLFF

clone size: .
D gene: .
J gene: TRBJ2-5
V gene: TRBV12-5
CDR3 DNA: TGTGCTAGCCATACCGGACAGTCTCGGGAGACCCAGTACTTC
CDR3 protein: CASHTGQSRETQYF

clone size: .
D gene: .
J gene: TRBJ1-3
V gene: TRBV29-1
CDR3 DNA: TGCAGCGTTGGGGACGTGGGAAACACCATATATTTT
CDR3 protein: CSVGDVGNTIYF

clone size: .
D gene: .
J gene: TRBJ2-1
V gene: TRBV2
CDR3 DNA: TGTGCCAGCACCTTGGAAGCCTACAATGAGCAGTTCTTC
CDR3 protein: CASTLEAYNEQFF

clone size: .
D gene: .
J gene: TRBJ2-7
V gene: TRBV18
CDR3 DNA: TGTGCCAGCTCACCACAGAGCTCCTACGAGCAGTACTTC
CDR3 protein: CASSPQSSYEQYF

clone size: .
D gene: .
J gene: TRBJ2-2
V gene: TRBV3-1/TRBV3-2
CDR3 DNA: TGTGCCAGCAGGCAAAGGGCCGGGGAGCTGTTTTTT
CDR3 protein: CASRQRAGELFF

clone size: .
D gene: .
J gene: TRBJ1-6
V gene: TRBV11-1
CDR3 DNA: TGTGCCAGCAGCTTAGGCGGAGGGGCCCTTCTCTCACCCCTCCACTTT
CDR3 protein: CASSLGGGALLSPLHF

clone size: once
D gene: .
J gene: TRBJ1-1
V gene: TRBV3-1/TRBV3-2
CDR3 DNA: TGTGCCAGCAGCCAAAGTAGGCTTTTGAACACTGAAGCTTTCTTT
CDR3 protein: CASSQSRLLNTEAFF

clone size: .
D gene: .
J gene: TRBJ2-1
V gene: TRBV18
CDR3 DNA: TGTGCCAGCTCAGCCGACTACAATGAGCAGTTCTTC
CDR3 protein: CASSADYNEQFF

clone size: once
D gene: TRBD2
J gene: TRBJ2-7
V gene: TRBV6-1
CDR3 DNA: TGTGCCAGCAGTGAATCCCTAGCGGGAAGGATCGAGCAGTACTTC
CDR3 protein: CASSESLAGRIEQYF

clone size: .
D gene: .
J gene: TRBJ1-4
V gene: TRBV18
CDR3 DNA: TGTGCCAGCTCAACAACCAGGACTAATGAAAAACTGTTTTTT
CDR3 protein: CASSTTRTNEKLFF

clone size: .
D gene: .
J gene: TRBJ1-5
V gene: TRBV6-4
CDR3 DNA: TGTGCCAGCAGTGAGCAGGGAGGCCAGCCCCAGCATTTT
CDR3 protein: CASSEQGGQPQHF

clone size: once
D gene: .
J gene: TRBJ2-7
V gene: TRBV27
CDR3 DNA: TGTGCCAGCAGTTTGGGCCCTCCTGACGAGCAGTACTTC
CDR3 protein: CASSLGPPDEQYF

clone size: .
D gene: .
J gene: TRBJ2-1
V gene: TRBV7-9
CDR3 DNA: TGTGCCAGCAGCCCGGGACTCACTGTTGGGGATGAGCAGTTCTTC
CDR3 protein: CASSPGLTVGDEQFF

clone size: once
D gene: TRBD1
J gene: TRBJ2-7
V gene: TRBV2
CDR3 DNA: TGTGCCAGCAGTGAGGGACAGATCTCCTACGAGCAGTACTTC
CDR3 protein: CASSEGQISYEQYF

clone size: .
D gene: .
J gene: TRBJ1-1
V gene: TRBV5-1
CDR3 DNA: TGCGCCAGCAGCTTCGTGCCCAGGCTTGAAGCTTTCTTT
CDR3 protein: CASSFVPRLEAFF

clone size: .
D gene: .
J gene: TRBJ2-1
V gene: TRBV4-1
CDR3 DNA: TGCGCCAGCAGCCACCCGGGAAAGGGCAATGAGCAGTTCTTC
CDR3 protein: CASSHPGKGNEQFF

clone size: once
D gene: .
J gene: TRBJ1-5
V gene: TRBV2
CDR3 DNA: TGTGCCAGCAGTGAAGTAGGGACGGGTCAGCCCCAGCATTTT
CDR3 protein: CASSEVGTGQPQHF

clone size: .
D gene: TRBD2
J gene: TRBJ2-5
V gene: TRBV3-1/TRBV3-2
CDR3 DNA: TGTGCCAGCAGCCAAAGACTAGCGGGGGCCGTGGAGACCCAGTACTTC
CDR3 protein: CASSQRLAGAVETQYF

clone size: .
D gene: TRBD1
J gene: TRBJ1-5
V gene: TRBV30
CDR3 DNA: TGTGCCTGGAGTGGACAGGGAAGTCAGCCCCAGCATTTT
CDR3 protein: CAWSGQGSQPQHF

clone size: .
D gene: .
J gene: TRBJ1-4
V gene: TRBV18
CDR3 DNA: TGTGCCAGCTCAACTGTGGGGACCGCGATTTATGAAAAACTGTTTTTT
CDR3 protein: CASSTVGTAIYEKLFF

clone size: .
D gene: .
J gene: TRBJ2-5
V gene: TRBV5-1
CDR3 DNA: TGCGCCAGCCGCGTTAACCCCAAGGAAGACCAGTACTTC
CDR3 protein: CASRVNPKEDQYF

clone size: .
D gene: .
J gene: TRBJ2-2
V gene: TRBV5-6
CDR3 DNA: TGTGCCAGCAGCCGCGGGACATCCGGAGGGGAGCTGTTTTTT
CDR3 protein: CASSRGTSGGELFF